This T cell receptor beta chain is drawn from a study of CD8+ T cells in alopecia areata. RNA, once extracted, was reverse transcribed into cDNA for use as the sequencing template. Some clones are missing from TCRdb's copy, which holds only in-frame ones; the method was immunoSEQ multiplex PCR. The sample consists of 30,000 to 35,000 clones, about 60% of them appearing once. V shed 3 bases and J shed 3 bases, with 14 bases lying between them. From germline, CDR1 is SGHTA and CDR2 FQGNSA. The CDR3 runs to 15 residues. This receptor was identified in a human donor with alopecia areata. The sequencing input was NKG2D-high CD8+ T cells sorted from blood. This chain links TRBV7-2 with TRBJ1-1, with D unclear. CDR3: CASSFPWAGDTEAFF. Written as DNA, the CDR3 is TGTGCCAGCAGCTTCCCTTGGGCGGGAGACACTGAAGCTTTCTTT.